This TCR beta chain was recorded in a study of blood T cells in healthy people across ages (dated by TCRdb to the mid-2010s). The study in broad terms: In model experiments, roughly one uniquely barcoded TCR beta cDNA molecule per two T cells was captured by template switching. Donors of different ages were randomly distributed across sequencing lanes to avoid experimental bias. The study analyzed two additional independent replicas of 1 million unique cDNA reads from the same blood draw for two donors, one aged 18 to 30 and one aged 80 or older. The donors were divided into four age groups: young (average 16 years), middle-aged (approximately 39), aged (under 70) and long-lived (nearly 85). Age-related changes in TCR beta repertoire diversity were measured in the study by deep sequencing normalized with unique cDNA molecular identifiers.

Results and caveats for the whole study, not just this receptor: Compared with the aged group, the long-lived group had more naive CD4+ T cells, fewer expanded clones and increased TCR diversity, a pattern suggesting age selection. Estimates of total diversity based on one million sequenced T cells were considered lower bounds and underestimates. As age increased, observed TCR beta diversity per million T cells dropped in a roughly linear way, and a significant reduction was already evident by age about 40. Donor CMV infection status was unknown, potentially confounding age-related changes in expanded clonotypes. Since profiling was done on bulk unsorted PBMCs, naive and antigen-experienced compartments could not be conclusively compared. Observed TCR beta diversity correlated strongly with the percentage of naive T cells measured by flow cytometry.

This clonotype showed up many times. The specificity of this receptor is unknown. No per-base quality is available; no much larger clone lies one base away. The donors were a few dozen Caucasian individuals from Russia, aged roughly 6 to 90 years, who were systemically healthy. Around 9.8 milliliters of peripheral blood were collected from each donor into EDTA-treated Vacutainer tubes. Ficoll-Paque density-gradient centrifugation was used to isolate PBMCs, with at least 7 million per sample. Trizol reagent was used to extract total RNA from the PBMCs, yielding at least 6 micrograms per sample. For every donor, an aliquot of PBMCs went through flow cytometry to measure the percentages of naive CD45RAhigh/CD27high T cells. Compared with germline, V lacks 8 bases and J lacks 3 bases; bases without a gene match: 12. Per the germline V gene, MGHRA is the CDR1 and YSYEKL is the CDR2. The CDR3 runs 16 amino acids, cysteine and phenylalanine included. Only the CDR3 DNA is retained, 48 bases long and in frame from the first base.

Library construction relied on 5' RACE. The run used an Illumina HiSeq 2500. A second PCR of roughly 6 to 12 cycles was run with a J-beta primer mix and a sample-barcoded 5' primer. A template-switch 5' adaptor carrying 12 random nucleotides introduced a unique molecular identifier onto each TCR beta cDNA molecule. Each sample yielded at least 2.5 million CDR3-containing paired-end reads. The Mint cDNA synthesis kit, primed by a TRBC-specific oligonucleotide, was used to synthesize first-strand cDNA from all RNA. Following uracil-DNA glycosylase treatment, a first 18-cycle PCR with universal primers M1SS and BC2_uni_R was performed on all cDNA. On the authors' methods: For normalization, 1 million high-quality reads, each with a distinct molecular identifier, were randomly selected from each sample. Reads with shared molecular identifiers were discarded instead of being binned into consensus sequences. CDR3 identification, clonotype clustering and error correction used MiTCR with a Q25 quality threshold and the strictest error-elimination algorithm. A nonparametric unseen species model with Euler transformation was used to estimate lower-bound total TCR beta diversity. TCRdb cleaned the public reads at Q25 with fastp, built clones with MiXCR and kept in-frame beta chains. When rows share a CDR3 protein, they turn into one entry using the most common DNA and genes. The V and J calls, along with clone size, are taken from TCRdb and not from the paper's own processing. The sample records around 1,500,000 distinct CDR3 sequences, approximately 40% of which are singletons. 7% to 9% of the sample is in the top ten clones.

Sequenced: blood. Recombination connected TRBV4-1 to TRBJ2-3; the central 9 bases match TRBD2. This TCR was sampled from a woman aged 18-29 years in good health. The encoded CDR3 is CASGSGDGLATDTQYF. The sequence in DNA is TGCGCCAGCGGAAGTGGGGACGGACTAGCGACAGATACGCAGTATTTT.